Shown below are 6 T cell receptor beta chains from a single sample sequenced in a study of shared clonotypes between healthy human individuals. Some clones are missing from TCRdb's copy, which holds only in-frame ones; the method was immunoSEQ multiplex PCR. Among millions of clones listed, approximately 95% were seen once. Material for sequencing was naive CD4+ T cells sorted from blood. Described subset: CD45RA+ positively selected. The origin of the receptors is a man aged 18 to 29 in good health.

The chain employs TRBV19 and TRBJ2-3, with 7 bases aligning to TRBD1. V dropped 8 bases and J dropped 1; count of bases not matched to a gene: 6. The germline V gene has CDR1 LNHDA and CDR2 SQIVND (reference sequence). The CDR3 length is 14 residues. The CDR3 loop is CASAQGLGTDTQYF. CDR3 DNA sequence: TGTGCCAGTGCACAGGGGTTAGGCACAGATACGCAGTATTTT.

Regarding this clone: Compared with germline, one end of the junction differs, possibly owing to a read error. The gene calls are TRBV7-2 and TRBJ2-7; D ambiguous. Per the germline V gene, CDR1 is SGHTA and CDR2 is FQGNSA. CDR3 length equals 14 residues. CDR3 sequence: CASRLGFQVDEQYF. The CDR3 DNA follows: TGTGCCAGCAGGTTAGGGTTTCAGGTGGACGAGCAGTACTTC.

As to this clone: The same CDR3 can be traced to other DNA sequences in this sample. V and J are TRBV7-2 and TRBJ1-2; D remains ambiguous. V lost 0 bases, J lost 2 bases, and 1 base lay in between. The CDR3 spans 12 residues. Germline V gene data show CDR1 as SGHTA and CDR2 as FQGNSA. The chain's CDR3 is CASSLANYGYTF. The DNA of the CDR3 is TGTGCCAGCAGCTTAGCCAACTATGGCTACACCTTC.

Note on this clone: An end of the junction does not agree with germline; a read error may underlie this. The chain employs TRBV11-2 and TRBJ2-7, with 8 positions matching TRBD1. There are 15 residues in the CDR3. Germline CDR1 SGHAT, CDR2 FQNNGV. CDR3 coding DNA: TGTGCCAGCAGCCTAGATGGACAGGGAGTTAAAGAGCAGTACTTC. It codes for CASSLDGQGVKEQYF.

The chain employs TRBV2 and TRBJ2-1, with 11 bases lining up with TRBD2. CDR1 is SNHLY, CDR2 FYNNEI, per germline. Unmatched junction bases numbered 14, after V lost 6 bases and J lost 10 bases. This CDR3 contains 16 residues. CDR3 protein: CASRATGTSGLGEQFF. The CDR3 DNA follows: TGTGCCAGCAGAGCCACCGGGACTAGCGGTCTCGGGGAGCAGTTCTTC.

The chain uses TRBV27 and TRBJ1-2; D is ambiguous. Per the germline V gene, CDR1 is MNHEY and CDR2 is SMNVEV (reference sequence). The CDR3 consists of 13 residues. Trimming shortened V by 8 bases and J by 8 bases, and 18 bases separated the two germline ends. CDR3 amino acids: CASRATAAGGYTF. The CDR3, as DNA: TGTGCCAGCCGAGCCACAGCCGCGGGGGGCTACACCTTC.